Described below is a single T cell receptor (beta chain) sequence and its context. Profiled with immunoSEQ multiplex PCR; TCRdb holds only in-frame clones, not every one. The sample holds roughly 120,000 clones, roughly 90% seen once. This record belongs to a study of blood T cell repertoires in COVID-19. Study in general: The origin of the acute and convalescent COVID-19 samples was the United States, Italy and Spain.

Trimming removed 0 bases at V and 1 base at J, with 8 bases between. This CDR3 has 15 amino acids. Germline V gene data show CDR1 as SGHTA and CDR2 as FQGTGA. The TCR was taken from a man between 65 and 85 years old who had recovered from COVID-19. The chain combines TRBV7-3 with TRBJ2-3; maybe TRBD1 (6 bases). Material: peripheral blood. Written as DNA, the CDR3 is TGTGCCAGCAGCTTAACTGGGGGCCGCACAGATACGCAGTATTTT. This encodes CASSLTGGRTDTQYF.